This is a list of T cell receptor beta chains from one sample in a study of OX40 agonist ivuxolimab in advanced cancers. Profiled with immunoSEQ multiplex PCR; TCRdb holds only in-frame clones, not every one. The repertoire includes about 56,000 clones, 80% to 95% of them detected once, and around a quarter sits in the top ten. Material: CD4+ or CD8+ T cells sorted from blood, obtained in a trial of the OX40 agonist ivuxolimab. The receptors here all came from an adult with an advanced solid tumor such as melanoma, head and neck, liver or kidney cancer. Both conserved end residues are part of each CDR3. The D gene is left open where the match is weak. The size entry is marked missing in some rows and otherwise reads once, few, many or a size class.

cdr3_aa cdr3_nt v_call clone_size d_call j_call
CAWTTGTVYEQYF TGTGCCTGGACCACCGGGACAGTCTACGAGCAGTACTTC TRBV30 . TRBD1 TRBJ2-7
CSGRGGYEQYF TGCAGTGGCAGGGGAGGCTACGAGCAGTACTTC TRBV20-1 . . TRBJ2-7
CASSIQDSNEQFF TGTGCCAGCAGCATACAGGATTCCAATGAGCAGTTCTTC TRBV27 . . TRBJ2-1
CSVVSGWAYEQYF TGCAGCGTTGTGAGTGGTTGGGCCTACGAGCAGTACTTC TRBV29-1 once . TRBJ2-7
CASSSGQVEQYF TGCGCCAGCAGCTCCGGACAGGTCGAGCAGTACTTC TRBV5-1 once TRBD1 TRBJ2-7
CASSLPHTETQYF TGTGCCAGCAGTTTACCCCATACAGAGACCCAGTACTTC TRBV28 . . TRBJ2-5
CASSQARGSGNTIYF TGCGCCAGCAGCCAAGCCCGGGGCTCTGGAAACACCATATATTTT TRBV4-1 once . TRBJ1-3
CASRESVTGELFF TGTGCCAGCAGAGAGTCAGTTACCGGGGAGCTGTTTTTT TRBV28 . . TRBJ2-2
CASSSAGEGANIQYF TGTGCCAGCAGCTCGGCCGGGGAGGGTGCGAACATTCAGTACTTC TRBV13 . TRBD2 TRBJ2-4
CASSLSRTVYNEQFF TGTGCCAGCAGCTTAAGCAGGACAGTGTACAATGAGCAGTTCTTC TRBV11-2 once . TRBJ2-1
CASSLFSSPGSYNEQFF TGCGCCAGCAGCTTGTTTTCTAGTCCTGGCTCCTACAATGAGCAGTTCTTC TRBV5-1 . . TRBJ2-1
CASSFDRAEAFF TGTGCCAGCAGCTTCGACAGAGCTGAAGCTTTCTTT TRBV11-3 . . TRBJ1-1
CASEAGLTPLHF TGCGCCAGCGAGGCAGGTTTGACACCCCTCCACTTT TRBV5-1 once . TRBJ1-6
CASSLMAGRARETQYF TGTGCCAGCAGCTTGATGGCGGGGAGGGCGCGAGAGACCCAGTACTTC TRBV5-6 . TRBD2 TRBJ2-5
CASSTTGREQYF TGCGCCAGCAGCACAACAGGGAGGGAGCAGTACTTC TRBV5-1 . . TRBJ2-7
CASSPRTTYEQYF TGTGCCAGCAGCCCCCGGACTACTTACGAGCAGTACTTC TRBV7-9 . . TRBJ2-7
CASSVGSGRETQYF TGTGCCAGCAGCGTAGGTAGCGGGAGGGAGACCCAGTACTTC TRBV9 . TRBD2 TRBJ2-5
CASSLGAGSDQPQHF TGTGCCAGCAGCTTGGGCGCAGGGTCGGATCAGCCCCAGCACTTT TRBV5-6 . . TRBJ1-5
CARATAAYNTEAFF TGTGCCCGAGCGACAGCAGCGTACAACACTGAAGCTTTCTTT TRBV2 . . TRBJ1-1
CASSLTRIQYF TGTGCCAGCAGTTTGACTCGGATCCAGTACTTC TRBV28 . . TRBJ2-5
CASSPRTGSDEQYF TGCGCCAGCAGCCCCCGGACAGGGTCGGACGAGCAGTACTTC TRBV4-1 . TRBD1 TRBJ2-7
CASSFGTSGRGDTQYF TGTGCCAGCAGCTTCGGGACTAGCGGGAGGGGTGATACGCAGTATTTT TRBV13 . TRBD2 TRBJ2-3
CASSFKGGLQETQYF TGTGCCAGCAGCTTCAAAGGAGGGTTACAAGAGACCCAGTACTTC TRBV5-6 . . TRBJ2-5
CASSDRDLSYEQYF TGCGCCAGCAGTGACCGGGACTTATCCTACGAGCAGTACTTC TRBV10-2 . . TRBJ2-7
CASSQGTDFFF TGCGCCAGCAGCCAAGGTACAGACTTCTTTTTC TRBV23-1 . . TRBJ1-2
CASSALEQYF TGTGCCAGCAGTGCGCTGGAGCAGTACTTC TRBV2 . . TRBJ2-7
CAISDWGVSPLHF TGTGCCATCAGTGATTGGGGGGTTTCACCCCTCCACTTT TRBV10-3 . . TRBJ1-6
CASSLDGNTEAFF TGTGCCAGCAGTTTGGACGGGAACACTGAAGCTTTCTTT TRBV6-5 few . TRBJ1-1
CSVVRGTGSRFF TGCAGCGTAGTCCGTGGGACAGGGAGTCGGTTCTTC TRBV29-1 . TRBD1 TRBJ2-1
CASSLGDRAGEQYF TGTGCCAGCAGCTTGGGGGACAGGGCCGGGGAGCAGTACTTC TRBV5-4 . TRBD1 TRBJ2-7
CASSYATGQYGYTF TGTGCCAGCAGCTACGCGACAGGGCAGTATGGCTACACCTTC TRBV7-8 few TRBD1 TRBJ1-2
CASSLVDNEAFF TGTGCCAGCAGCTTAGTAGACAACGAAGCTTTCTTT TRBV7-2 . . TRBJ1-1
CATSRADLGPSGANVLTF TGTGCCACCAGCAGAGCCGATCTCGGCCCCTCTGGGGCCAACGTCCTGACTTTC TRBV15 few . TRBJ2-6
CASSLVWNEQFF TGTGCCAGCAGCTTAGTATGGAATGAGCAGTTCTTC TRBV7-8 once . TRBJ2-1
CASSFLAGTYNEQFF TGTGCCAGCAGCTTCCTAGCGGGAACCTACAATGAGCAGTTCTTC TRBV7-6 . TRBD2 TRBJ2-1
CASGQGTYGYTF TGTGCCAGCGGACAGGGGACCTATGGCTACACCTTC TRBV19 few TRBD1 TRBJ1-2
CASSEALATVELFF TGTGCCAGCAGTGAAGCGCTGGCTACCGTGGAGCTGTTTTTT TRBV2 . . TRBJ2-2
CASSGSTDTQYF TGTGCCAGCAGCGGCAGCACAGATACGCAGTATTTT TRBV9 . . TRBJ2-3
CASSLAVMDEQFF TGTGCCAGCAGCTTAGCAGTGATGGATGAGCAGTTCTTC TRBV7-2 . . TRBJ2-1
CASSLGAGLISYNEQFF TGCGCCAGCAGCCTCGGAGCGGGACTCATATCCTACAATGAGCAGTTCTTC TRBV4-1 . TRBD2 TRBJ2-1
CASSLGGYEQYF TGTGCCAGCAGTTTAGGGGGCTACGAGCAGTACTTC TRBV28 . . TRBJ2-7
CASDIGTGNTIYF TGTGCCAGTGACATAGGGACTGGAAACACCATATATTTT TRBV19 . . TRBJ1-3
CASSQDRKAGKNQPQHF TGCGCCAGCAGCCAAGATCGGAAGGCAGGGAAAAATCAGCCCCAGCATTTT TRBV4-1 . . TRBJ1-5
CASFARGQPDTQYF TGTGCCAGCTTTGCGCGGGGCCAGCCAGATACGCAGTATTTT TRBV6-4 . . TRBJ2-3
CASSKVGTQYF TGTGCCAGCAGTAAAGTAGGGACCCAGTACTTC TRBV6-4 . . TRBJ2-5